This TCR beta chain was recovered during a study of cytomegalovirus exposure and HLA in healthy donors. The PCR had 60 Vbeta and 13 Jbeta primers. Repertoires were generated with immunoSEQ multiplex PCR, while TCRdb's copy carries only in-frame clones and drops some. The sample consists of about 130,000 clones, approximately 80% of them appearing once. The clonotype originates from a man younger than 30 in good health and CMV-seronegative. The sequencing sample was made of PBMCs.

CDR3 DNA sequence: TGTGCCAGCAGTTTATCGACGGACTACCAAGAGACCCAGTACTTC. Encoded protein: CASSLSTDYQETQYF. V is TRBV27 and J is TRBJ2-5; TRBD2 is a possible D gene (5 bases). Germline V gene lookup returns CDR1 MNHEY and CDR2 SMNVEV (reference sequence). This CDR3 contains 15 residues. The V end lost 0 bases, the J end lost 0 bases, and 8 bases lay between the germline ends.